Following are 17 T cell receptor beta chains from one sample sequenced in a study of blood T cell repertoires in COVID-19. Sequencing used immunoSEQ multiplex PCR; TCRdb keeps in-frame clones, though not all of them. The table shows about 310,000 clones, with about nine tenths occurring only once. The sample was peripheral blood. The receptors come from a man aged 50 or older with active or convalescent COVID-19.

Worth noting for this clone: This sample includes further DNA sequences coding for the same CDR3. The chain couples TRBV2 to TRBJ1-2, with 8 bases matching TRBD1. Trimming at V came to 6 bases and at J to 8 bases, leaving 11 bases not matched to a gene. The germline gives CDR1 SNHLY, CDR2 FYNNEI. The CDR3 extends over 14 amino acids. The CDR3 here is CASRTGGGSYGYTF. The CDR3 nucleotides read TGTGCCAGCAGAACAGGGGGGGGGTCCTACGGCTACACCTTC.

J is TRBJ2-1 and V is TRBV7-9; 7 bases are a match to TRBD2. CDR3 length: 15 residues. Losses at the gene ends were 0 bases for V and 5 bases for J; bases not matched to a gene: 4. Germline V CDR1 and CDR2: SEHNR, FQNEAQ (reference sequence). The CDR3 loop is CASSLASGVDNEQFF. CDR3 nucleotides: TGTGCCAGCAGCTTAGCCAGCGGGGTGGACAATGAGCAGTTCTTC.

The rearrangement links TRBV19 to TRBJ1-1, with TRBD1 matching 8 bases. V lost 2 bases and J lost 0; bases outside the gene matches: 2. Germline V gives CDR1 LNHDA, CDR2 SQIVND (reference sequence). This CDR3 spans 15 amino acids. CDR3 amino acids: CASSILTGVNTEAFF. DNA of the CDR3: TGTGCCAGTAGTATACTGACAGGGGTGAACACTGAAGCTTTCTTT.

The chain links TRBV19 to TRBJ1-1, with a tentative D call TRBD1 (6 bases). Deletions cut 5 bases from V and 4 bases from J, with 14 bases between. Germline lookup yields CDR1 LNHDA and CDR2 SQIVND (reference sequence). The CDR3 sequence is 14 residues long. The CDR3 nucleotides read TGTGCCAGTAGTTTACAGGGAAGCCGCACTGAAGCTTTCTTT. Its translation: CASSLQGSRTEAFF.

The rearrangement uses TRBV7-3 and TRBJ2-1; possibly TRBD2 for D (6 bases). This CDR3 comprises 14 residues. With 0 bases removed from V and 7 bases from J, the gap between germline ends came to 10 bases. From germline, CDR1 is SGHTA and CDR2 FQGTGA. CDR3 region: CASSLTTGVNEQFF. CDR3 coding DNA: TGTGCCAGCAGCTTAACGACGGGGGTGAATGAGCAGTTCTTC.

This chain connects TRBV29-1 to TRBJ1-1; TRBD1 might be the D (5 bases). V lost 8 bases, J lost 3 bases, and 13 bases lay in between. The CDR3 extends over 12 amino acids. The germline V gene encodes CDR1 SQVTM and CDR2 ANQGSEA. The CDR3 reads CSTGRSDTEAFF. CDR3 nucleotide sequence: TGCAGCACGGGACGTTCGGACACTGAAGCTTTCTTT.

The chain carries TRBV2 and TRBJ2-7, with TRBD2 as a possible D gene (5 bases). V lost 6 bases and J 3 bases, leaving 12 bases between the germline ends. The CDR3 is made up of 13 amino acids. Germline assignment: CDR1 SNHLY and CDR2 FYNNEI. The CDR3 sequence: CASSPPGDYEQYF. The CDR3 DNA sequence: TGTGCCAGCAGCCCCCCCGGGGACTACGAGCAGTACTTC.

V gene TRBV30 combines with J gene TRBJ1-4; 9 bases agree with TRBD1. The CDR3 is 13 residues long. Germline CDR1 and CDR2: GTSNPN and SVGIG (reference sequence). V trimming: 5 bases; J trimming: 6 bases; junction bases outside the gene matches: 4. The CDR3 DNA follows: TGTGCCTGGGAGGGACAGGGACATGAAAAACTGTTTTTT. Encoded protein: CAWEGQGHEKLFF.

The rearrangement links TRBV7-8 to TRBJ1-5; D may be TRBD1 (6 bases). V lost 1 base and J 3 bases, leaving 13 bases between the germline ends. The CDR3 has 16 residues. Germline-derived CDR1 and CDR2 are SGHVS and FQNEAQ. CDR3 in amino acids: CASSLGAGEANQPQHF. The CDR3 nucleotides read TGTGCCAGCAGCTTAGGGGCAGGGGAAGCCAATCAGCCCCAGCATTTT.

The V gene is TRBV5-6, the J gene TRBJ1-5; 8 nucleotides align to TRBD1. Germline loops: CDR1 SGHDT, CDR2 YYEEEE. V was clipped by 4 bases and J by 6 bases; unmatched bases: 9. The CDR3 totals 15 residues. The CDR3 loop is CASSTRTGQGQPQHF. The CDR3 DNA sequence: TGTGCCAGCAGCACCCGGACAGGACAGGGTCAGCCCCAGCATTTT. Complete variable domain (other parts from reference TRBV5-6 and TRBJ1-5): DAGVTQSPTHLIKTRGQQVTLRCSPKSGHDTVSWYQQALGQGPQFIFQYYEEEERQRGNFPDRFSGHQFPNYSSELNVNALLLGDSALYLCASSTRTGQGQPQHFGDGTRLSIL.

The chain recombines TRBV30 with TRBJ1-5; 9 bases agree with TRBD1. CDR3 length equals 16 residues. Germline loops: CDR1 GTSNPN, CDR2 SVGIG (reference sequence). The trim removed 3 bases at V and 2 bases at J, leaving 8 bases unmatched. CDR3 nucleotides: TGTGCCTGGAGGCTTGCGGGACAGGGCGGCAATCAGCCCCAGCATTTT. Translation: CAWRLAGQGGNQPQHF.

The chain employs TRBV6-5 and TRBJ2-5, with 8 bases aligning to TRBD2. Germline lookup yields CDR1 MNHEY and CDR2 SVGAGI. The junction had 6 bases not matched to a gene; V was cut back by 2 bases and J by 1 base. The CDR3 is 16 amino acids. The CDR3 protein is CASSYVGLVGQETQYF. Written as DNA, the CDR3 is TGTGCCAGCAGTTACGTGGGACTAGTAGGCCAAGAGACCCAGTACTTC.

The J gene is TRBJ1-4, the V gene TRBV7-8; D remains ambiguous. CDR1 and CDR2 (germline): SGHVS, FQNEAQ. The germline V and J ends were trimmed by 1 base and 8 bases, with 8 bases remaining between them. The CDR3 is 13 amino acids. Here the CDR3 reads CASSLGDPEKLFF. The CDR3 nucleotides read TGTGCCAGCAGCTTAGGAGATCCGGAAAAACTGTTTTTT.

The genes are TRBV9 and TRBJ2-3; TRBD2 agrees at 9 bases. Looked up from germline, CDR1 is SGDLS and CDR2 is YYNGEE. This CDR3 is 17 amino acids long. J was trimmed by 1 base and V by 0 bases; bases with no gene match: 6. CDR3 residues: CASSVGEIAGGTDTQYF. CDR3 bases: TGTGCCAGCAGCGTAGGAGAGATAGCGGGGGGCACAGATACGCAGTATTTT.

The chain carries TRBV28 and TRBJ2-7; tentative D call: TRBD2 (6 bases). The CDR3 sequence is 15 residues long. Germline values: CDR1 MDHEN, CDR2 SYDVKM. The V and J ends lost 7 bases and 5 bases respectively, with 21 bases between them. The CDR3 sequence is CASTRSAGPKHEQYF. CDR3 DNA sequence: TGTGCCAGCACCCGATCGGCGGGGCCCAAGCACGAGCAGTACTTC.

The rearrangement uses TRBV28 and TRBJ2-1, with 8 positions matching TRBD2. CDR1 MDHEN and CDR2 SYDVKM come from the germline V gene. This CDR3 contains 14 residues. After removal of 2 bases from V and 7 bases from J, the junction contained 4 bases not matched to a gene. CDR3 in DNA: TGTGCCAGCAGTTTAGGACTAGCCCAGAATGAGCAGTTCTTC. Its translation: CASSLGLAQNEQFF.

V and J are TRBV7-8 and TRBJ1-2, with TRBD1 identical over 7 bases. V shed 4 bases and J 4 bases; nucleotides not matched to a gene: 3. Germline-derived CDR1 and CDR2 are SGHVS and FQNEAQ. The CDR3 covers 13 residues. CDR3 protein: CASSSWTGYGYTF. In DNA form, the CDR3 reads TGTGCCAGCAGCTCGTGGACAGGCTATGGCTACACCTTC.